The 27 T cell receptor beta chains below come from one sample, sequenced in a study of yellow fever vaccine responses in identical twins (dated by TCRdb to 2017 to 2018). Library prep was done by RT-PCR. Instrument on record: Illumina HiSeq 2500. The raw public data were reprocessed by TCRdb itself: fastp quality trimming at Q25, MiXCR clonotype calling, in-frame beta chains only. A single entry per CDR3 protein holds the most common genes and DNA from its merged rows. The sample data list 35,000 or so distinct CDR3 sequences, and 50% to 65% of these were observed just once. Of the sample, more than 3.5% is held by the ten largest clones. Sequencing used T cells from blood (PBMCs), unsorted or a sorted subset (not recorded which), obtained before or after yellow fever vaccination (not recorded which). The receptors shown here come from a young woman who received the yellow fever vaccine. Donor details come from another sample of the same person, matched by shared clones.

The table lists this clonotype with a few counts. The chain links TRBV4-2 to TRBJ2-1; 8 nucleotides agree with TRBD2. J gave up 7 bases and V 1 base, and 15 bases lay outside the gene matches. Germline CDR1 reads LGHNA; CDR2 reads YNFKEQ. The CDR3 is 18 residues long. CDR3 sequence: CASSQGNPGLVVSNEQFF. As DNA, the CDR3 is TGTGCCAGCAGCCAAGGAAACCCGGGACTAGTCGTAAGTAATGAGCAGTTCTTC.

The rearrangement joins TRBV7-6 to TRBJ2-7; D perhaps matches TRBD2 (5 bases). V was clipped by 4 bases and J by 4 bases, with 11 bases between them. CDR3 size: 13 residues. Germline V gene sequence: CDR1 SGHVS, CDR2 FNYEAQ. CDR3 sequence (DNA): TGTGCCAGCAGCTCATACGAGGGTTACGAGCAGTACTTC. Encoded protein: CASSSYEGYEQYF.

V is TRBV3-1 and J is TRBJ2-1; D perhaps matches TRBD2 (6 bases). V lost 1 base and J 3 bases, leaving 7 bases between the germline ends. The CDR3 length is 14 residues. Germline-derived CDR1 and CDR2 are LGHDT and YNNKEL (reference sequence). CDR3 sequence: CASSQAGDYNEQFF. Written as DNA, the CDR3 is TGTGCCAGCAGCCAAGCGGGGGACTACAATGAGCAGTTCTTC.

This clonotype was counted a few times. The chain is built from TRBV4-1 and TRBJ1-5, with D unclear. Trimming took off 0 bases at V and 6 bases at J, with 6 bases between the two ends. The CDR3 runs to 13 residues. The germline CDR1 and CDR2 sequences are MGHRA and YSYEKL. CDR3 coding DNA: TGCGCCAGCAGCCAAGATCTTGGTCAGCCCCAGCATTTT. Protein product: CASSQDLGQPQHF.

This clonotype was observed a handful of times. J is TRBJ2-1 and V is TRBV18; D gene uncertain. The V gene's germline CDR1 is KGHSH and CDR2 LQKENI. This CDR3 comprises 14 residues. Trimming took 0 bases from V and 4 from J, leaving 7 bases between them. Here the CDR3 DNA reads TGTGCCAGCTCACCACCGGCTAGATACAATGAGCAGTTCTTC. Translating gives CASSPPARYNEQFF.

J is TRBJ2-1 and V is TRBV13; 9 positions match TRBD2. V shed 5 bases, J shed 7 bases, and the junction held 9 bases outside the gene matches. The CDR3 has 15 residues. Per germline, CDR1 PRHDT and CDR2 FYEKMQ (reference sequence). The CDR3 loop is CASSHPGLAVNEQFF. The CDR3 DNA reads as TGTGCCAGCAGCCACCCGGGACTAGCTGTTAATGAGCAGTTCTTC.

The chain has TRBV4-2 and TRBJ2-2; a possible D gene is TRBD2 (5 bases). Looked up from germline, CDR1 is LGHNA and CDR2 is YNFKEQ. V dropped 2 bases and J dropped 3 bases, with 13 bases sitting between them. The length of the CDR3 is 16 residues. The CDR3 coding sequence is TGTGCCAGCAGCCAACATACTAGTTCCGACACCGGGGAGCTGTTTTTT. Protein: CASSQHTSSDTGELFF.

This chain links TRBV24-1 with TRBJ2-1; 7 nucleotides align to TRBD2. The V segment lost 0 bases and the J segment 5 bases; nucleotides outside the gene matches: 6. The length of the CDR3 is 16 residues. Per the germline V gene, CDR1 is KGHDR and CDR2 is SFDVKD. CDR3 coding DNA: TGTGCCACCAGTGATTTGCGGAGCGGGACCAACAATGAGCAGTTCTTC. Translating gives CATSDLRSGTNNEQFF.

This sequence joins TRBV5-1 and TRBJ1-5; unclear D gene. The germline CDR1 and CDR2 sequences are SGHRS and YFSETQ. The CDR3 extends over 15 amino acids. The V end lost 0 bases, the J end lost 1 base, and 8 bases lay between the germline ends. The CDR3 DNA reads as TGCGCCAGCAGCTTGGATTCGGACAGCAATCAGCCCCAGCATTTT. Amino acids: CASSLDSDSNQPQHF.

The chain links TRBV3-1 to TRBJ2-7; D is undetermined. The CDR3 has 14 amino acids. Germline V gene lookup returns CDR1 LGHDT and CDR2 YNNKEL (reference sequence). V dropped 1 base and J dropped 2 bases, with 9 bases sitting between them. CDR3 coding DNA: TGTGCCAGCAGCCAAGGCAGCAGCGCCTACGAGCAGTACGTC. It is translated as CASSQGSSAYEQYV.

This clonotype was seen more than once but under ten times. V usage is TRBV7-9 and J usage is TRBJ1-5; 8 bases match TRBD1. The germline V gene has CDR1 SEHNR and CDR2 FQNEAQ (reference sequence). The CDR3 has 15 amino acids. J was trimmed by 4 bases and V by 4 bases; bases with no gene match: 6. DNA of the CDR3: TGTGCCAGCAGCTCTGGACAGGGCTTTAATCAGCCCCAGCATTTT. Protein sequence: CASSSGQGFNQPQHF.

The chain uses TRBV12-3 or TRBV12-4 and TRBJ2-7; no clear D. Trimming removed 1 base at V and 3 bases at J, with 7 bases between. There are 13 residues in the CDR3. The CDR3 sequence: CASSLGQNYEQYF. The CDR3 region has the DNA TGTGCCAGCAGTTTAGGGCAAAACTACGAGCAGTACTTC.

This chain connects TRBV13 to TRBJ1-1; unclear D gene. CDR1 and CDR2 from the germline V gene are PRHDT and FYEKMQ (reference sequence). Between the trimmed V and J ends, which lost 5 bases and 4 bases, there was a span of 5 bases. The CDR3 has 11 amino acids. The CDR3 nucleotides read TGTGCCAGCAGCCCCAGCACTGAAGCTTTCTTT. Amino acid sequence: CASSPSTEAFF.

The rearrangement uses TRBV9 and TRBJ2-2; a possible D gene is TRBD2 (5 bases). Trimming took 0 bases from V and 0 from J, leaving 9 bases between them. In germline, CDR1 is SGDLS, CDR2 YYNGEE. The CDR3 covers 16 residues. In DNA, the CDR3 is TGTGCCAGCAGCGTAGACAGCGGACCGAACACCGGGGAGCTGTTTTTT. It codes for CASSVDSGPNTGELFF.

This clonotype was observed a few times. This chain's CDR3 is CSVGDTAYEQYF. In DNA, the CDR3 is TGCAGCGTTGGGGACACTGCCTACGAGCAGTACTTC. The rearrangement links TRBV29-1 to TRBJ2-7, with D possibly matching TRBD1 (6 bases). Per the germline V gene, CDR1 is SQVTM and CDR2 is ANQGSEA. The V end was cut by 4 bases, the J end by 2 bases, with 9 bases between. The CDR3 sequence is 12 residues long.

The rearrangement joins TRBV6-1 to TRBJ2-3; weak D call: TRBD2 (6 bases). Between the trimmed V and J ends, which lost 4 bases and 4 bases, there was a span of 15 bases. CDR1 and CDR2 (germline): MNHNS, SASEGT. The CDR3 has 15 amino acids. CDR3 nucleotide sequence: TGTGCCAGCAGTGGATCTCGGGGCGGGGCAGATACGCAGTATTTT. Translating it yields CASSGSRGGADTQYF.

This clonotype turned up a few times. The rearrangement joins TRBV10-3 to TRBJ1-2, with D perhaps matching TRBD1 (5 bases). CDR1 ENHRY and CDR2 SYGVKD come from the germline V gene. The germline V and J ends were trimmed by 6 bases and 2 bases, with 10 bases remaining between them. The CDR3 sequence is 13 residues long. CDR3 coding DNA: TGTGCCATCAGACTACAGGAGAACTATGGCTACACCTTC. Amino acids: CAIRLQENYGYTF.

The CDR3 region is CASSSGAPQETQYF. CDR3 DNA: TGTGCCAGCAGTTCGGGGGCCCCCCAAGAGACCCAGTACTTC. The rearrangement uses TRBV6-5 and TRBJ2-5; tentatively, D is TRBD1 or TRBD2 (6 bases each). V lost 4 bases and J 1 base, leaving 10 bases between the germline ends. CDR1 and CDR2 (germline): MNHEY, SVGAGI. The CDR3 contains 14 residues.

This rearrangement joins TRBV4-1 to TRBJ2-7; tentatively, D is TRBD1 or TRBD2 (5 bases each). The CDR3 has 14 residues. Germline lookup yields CDR1 MGHRA and CDR2 YSYEKL. Trimming took off 1 base at V and 3 bases at J, with 10 bases between the two ends. DNA for the CDR3: TGCGCCAGCAGCCAAGTGGGACCGAGCTACGAGCAGTACTTC. Translation: CASSQVGPSYEQYF.

V is TRBV5-1 and J is TRBJ2-3; 8 bases map to TRBD1. From germline, CDR1 is SGHRS and CDR2 YFSETQ. The V and J ends lost 4 bases and 2 bases, in that order; junction bases with no gene match: 3. The CDR3 runs 14 residues. CDR3 residues: CASSQDRATDTQYF. DNA for the CDR3: TGCGCCAGCAGCCAGGACAGGGCCACAGATACGCAGTATTTT.

This chain connects TRBV7-8 to TRBJ1-1; D not certain. The CDR3 extends over 13 amino acids. The germline V and J ends were trimmed by 4 bases and 6 bases, with 12 bases remaining between them. Germline CDR1 SGHVS, CDR2 FQNEAQ. CDR3 loop: CASSSGPQSEAFF. CDR3 in DNA: TGTGCCAGCAGCTCCGGACCCCAGTCTGAAGCTTTCTTT.

The V gene is TRBV2, the J gene TRBJ1-2, with D unclear. Trimming left V 0 bases short and J 7 bases short, with 18 bases between. The germline V gene encodes CDR1 SNHLY and CDR2 FYNNEI. The CDR3 spans 16 residues. In nucleotides, the CDR3 is TGTGCCAGCAGTGAAGCGCTCGGCCCCACTCCTGGTGGCTACACCTTC. Translated, it gives CASSEALGPTPGGYTF.

The chain combines TRBV29-1 with TRBJ1-2; tentative D call: TRBD1 (6 bases). Trimming took off 4 bases at V and 3 bases at J, with 12 bases between the two ends. CDR1 is SQVTM, CDR2 ANQGSEA, per germline. The CDR3 spans 13 residues. Here the CDR3 reads CSVGRGLHYGYTF. In DNA, the CDR3 is TGCAGCGTTGGCCGGGGGCTCCACTATGGCTACACCTTC.

The CDR3 sequence is CASTVVNTGELFF. The CDR3, as DNA: TGTGCCAGTACTGTAGTGAACACCGGGGAGCTGTTTTTT. The chain uses TRBV19 and TRBJ2-2; D is uncertain. Germline assignment: CDR1 LNHDA and CDR2 SQIVND (reference sequence). The CDR3 is 13 amino acids. Deletions cut 7 bases from V and 1 base from J, with 7 bases between.

This clonotype was seen only once. Here the CDR3 reads CASSQVVTGEFGYTF. The CDR3 coding sequence is TGTGCCAGCAGCCAAGTTGTGACAGGGGAGTTTGGCTACACCTTC. The chain uses TRBV3-1 and TRBJ1-2; 8 bases map to TRBD1. From germline, CDR1 is LGHDT and CDR2 YNNKEL (reference sequence). The CDR3 extends over 15 amino acids. V lost 1 base and J lost 7; bases outside the gene matches: 8. Based on the CDR3 plus reference TRBV3-1 and TRBJ1-2, the full variable domain is DTAVSQTPKYLVTQMGNDKSIKCEQNLGHDTMYWYKQDSKKFLKIMFSYNNKELIINETVPNRFSPKSPDKAHLNLHINSLELGDSAVYFCASSQVVTGEFGYTFGSGTRLTVV.

The chain is built from TRBV28 and TRBJ1-5; tentatively, D is TRBD1 (5 bases). Germline V gene lookup returns CDR1 MDHEN and CDR2 SYDVKM. Trimming shortened V by 5 bases and J by 0 bases, and 11 bases separated the two germline ends. This CDR3 comprises 15 residues. The CDR3 sequence: CASSPGLYSNQPQHF. The CDR3 nucleotides read TGTGCCAGCAGTCCGGGACTTTATAGCAATCAGCCCCAGCATTTT.

This clonotype was observed a single time. The chain carries TRBV2 and TRBJ2-1; either TRBD1 or TRBD2 may fit D (6 bases each). The CDR3 spans 11 residues. The germline CDR1 and CDR2 sequences are SNHLY and FYNNEI. The ends were cut back, 8 bases at V and 9 bases at J, with 11 bases in the middle. In nucleotides, the CDR3 is TGTGCCAGCCGGGGGCTGGTTGAGCAGTTCTTC. It is translated as CASRGLVEQFF.